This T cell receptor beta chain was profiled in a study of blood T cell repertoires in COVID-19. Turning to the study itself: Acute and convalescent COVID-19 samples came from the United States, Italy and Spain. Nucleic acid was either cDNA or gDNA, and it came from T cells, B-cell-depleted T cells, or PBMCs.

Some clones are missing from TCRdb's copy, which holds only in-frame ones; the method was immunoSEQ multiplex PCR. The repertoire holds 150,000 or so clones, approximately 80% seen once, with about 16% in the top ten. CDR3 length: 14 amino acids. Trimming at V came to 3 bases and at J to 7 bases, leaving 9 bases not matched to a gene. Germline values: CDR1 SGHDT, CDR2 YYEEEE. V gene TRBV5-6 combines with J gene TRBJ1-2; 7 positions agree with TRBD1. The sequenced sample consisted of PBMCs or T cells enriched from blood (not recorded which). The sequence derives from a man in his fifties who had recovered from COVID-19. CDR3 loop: CASSSKQGLGGYTF. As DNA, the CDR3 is TGTGCCAGCAGCTCTAAACAGGGGTTGGGTGGCTACACCTTC.